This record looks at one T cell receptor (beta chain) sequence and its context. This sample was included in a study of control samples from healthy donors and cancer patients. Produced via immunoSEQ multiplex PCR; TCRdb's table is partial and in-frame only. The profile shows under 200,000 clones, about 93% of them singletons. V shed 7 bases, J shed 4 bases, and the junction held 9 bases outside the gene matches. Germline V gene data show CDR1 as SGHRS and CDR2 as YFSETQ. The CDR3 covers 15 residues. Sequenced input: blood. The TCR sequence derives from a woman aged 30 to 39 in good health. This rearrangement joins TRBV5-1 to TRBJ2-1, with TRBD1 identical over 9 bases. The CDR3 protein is CASSTGQGLYNEQFF. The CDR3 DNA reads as TGCGCCAGCTCGACGGGACAGGGATTGTACAATGAGCAGTTCTTC.